This T cell receptor beta chain was sequenced for a study of shared clonotypes between healthy human individuals. This CDR3 spans 14 amino acids. With 7 bases removed from V and 1 base from J, the gap between germline ends came to 16 bases. Germline V lookup: CDR1 SQVTM, CDR2 ANQGSEA. As concerns this clone: What it recognizes is unknown. This could be a read error, since a much larger clone is one nucleotide away.

This table comes from immunoSEQ multiplex PCR, and its TCRdb copy is limited to in-frame clones, with some not included. The sample consists of over 850,000 clones, approximately 80% of them appearing once. Study results and caveats: Blood was the only sampled material, and tissue repertoires likely differ.

J is TRBJ1-1 and V is TRBV29-1; TRBD1 is a possible D gene (5 bases). This TCR was sampled from a man between 18 and 35 years old in good health. Some clones in this sample may be carry-over from other donors' samples. Specimen: memory CD4+ T cells from PBMCs. The subset: CD45RA-negative fraction. CDR3 nucleotide sequence: TGCAGCGCCTCCCTACAGGTGGAGAACACTGAAGCTTTCTTT. Its protein product is CSASLQVENTEAFF.